The rows below give T cell receptor beta chains drawn from one sample of a study of shared clonotypes between healthy human individuals. The data were produced by immunoSEQ multiplex PCR, yet TCRdb's version contains in-frame clones alone and is incomplete. In the table there are 600,000 to 800,000 clones, 72% of which are singletons. The sample comprised memory CD4+ T cells sorted from blood. All receptors derive from a woman in her 30s in good health. Each CDR3 is given with its conserved first and last residue.

j_call: TRBJ1-4
cdr3_length: 14
v_call: TRBV7-2
cdr3_aa: CASSFGGGKQKLFF

j_call: TRBJ2-3
cdr3_length: 15
v_call: TRBV19
cdr3_aa: CASSIGTGATDTQYF

j_call: TRBJ1-2
cdr3_length: 16
v_call: TRBV28
cdr3_aa: CASSSGDPIGVGGYTF

j_call: TRBJ2-2
cdr3_length: 14
v_call: TRBV5-1
cdr3_aa: CASRMDRNTGELFF

j_call: TRBJ2-2
cdr3_length: 15
v_call: TRBV28
cdr3_aa: CASSLYGTNTGELFF

j_call: TRBJ2-3
cdr3_length: 14
v_call: TRBV19
cdr3_aa: CASSPQGSTDTQYF

j_call: TRBJ2-7
cdr3_length: 14
v_call: TRBV7-2
cdr3_aa: CASSFGGLSAEQYF

j_call: TRBJ2-3
cdr3_length: 16
v_call: TRBV5-1
cdr3_aa: CASSSGLAGDTDTQYF

j_call: TRBJ2-7
cdr3_length: 15
v_call: TRBV5-4
cdr3_aa: CASSRRTGGWYEQYF

j_call: TRBJ1-1
cdr3_length: 10
v_call: TRBV29-1
cdr3_aa: CSAGTGGAFF

j_call: TRBJ2-1
cdr3_length: 20
v_call: TRBV7-3
cdr3_aa: CASSLTWTLIIAGGYNEQFF

j_call: TRBJ1-1
cdr3_length: 15
v_call: TRBV28
cdr3_aa: CASSPRRTVNTEAFF

j_call: TRBJ2-7
cdr3_length: 14
v_call: TRBV6-5
cdr3_aa: CASSTPGLANEQYF

j_call: TRBJ2-4
cdr3_length: 16
v_call: TRBV28
cdr3_aa: CASSSPRELAKNIQYF